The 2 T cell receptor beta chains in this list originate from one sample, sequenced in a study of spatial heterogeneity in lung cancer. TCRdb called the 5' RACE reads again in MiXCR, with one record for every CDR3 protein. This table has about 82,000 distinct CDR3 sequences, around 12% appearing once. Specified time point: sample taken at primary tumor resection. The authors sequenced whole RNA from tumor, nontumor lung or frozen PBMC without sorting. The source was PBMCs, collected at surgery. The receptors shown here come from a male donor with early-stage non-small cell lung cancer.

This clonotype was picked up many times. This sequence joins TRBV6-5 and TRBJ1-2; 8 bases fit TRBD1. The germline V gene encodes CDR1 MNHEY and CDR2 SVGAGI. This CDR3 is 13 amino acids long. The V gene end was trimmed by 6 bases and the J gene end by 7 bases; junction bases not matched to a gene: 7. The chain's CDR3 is CASSPRTGGGYTF. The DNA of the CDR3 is TGTGCCAGCAGCCCCCGAACAGGGGGTGGCTACACCTTC.

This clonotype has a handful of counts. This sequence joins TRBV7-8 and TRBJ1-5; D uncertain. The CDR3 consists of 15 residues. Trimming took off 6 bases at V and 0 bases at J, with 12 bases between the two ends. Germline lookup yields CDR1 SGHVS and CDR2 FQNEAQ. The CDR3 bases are TGTGCCAGCAGGCCCGGGGTGGATAGCAATCAGCCCCAGCATTTT. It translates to CASRPGVDSNQPQHF.